This TCR beta chain comes out of a study of blood T cell repertoires in COVID-19 (dated by TCRdb to the early 2020s). Background on the whole study: Samples covering the acute and convalescent phases of COVID-19 were provided by collaborators in the United States, Italy and Spain. The sample metadata nearly always contained a de-identified subject ID, COVID-19 status, age in years and sex. Deeply sampled blood TCRbeta repertoires from subjects exposed to, actively infected with, or recovered from COVID-19 were included in the dataset. A freely available public database, intended as a resource for researchers studying the immune response to SARS-CoV-2, is where the repertoires were released. The samples were drawn from the first 160 participants of the ongoing ImmuneRACE study and from 1,254 subjects provided by 6 global collaborators. The material from the prospective study consisted of cDNA or gDNA derived from T cells, B-cell-depleted T cells, or PBMCs. Where available, HLA class I and class II types were obtained from metadata supplied by the sample provider rather than from assay-based typing. The study at large found these results: How much clinical and demographic metadata was included differed by source and by participant, and the metadata was provided uncurated.

Reading the germline V gene (reference sequence) gives CDR1 LNHDA and CDR2 SQIVND. The CDR3 runs 11 amino acids, cysteine and phenylalanine included. Left in the record is the CDR3 DNA by itself, 33 bases read in frame from the first base. V loses 7 bases, J loses 8 bases, and the germline ends lie 11 bases apart. Whole blood was collected in K2EDTA tubes by collaborating institutions according to the institutions' own protocols. For TCRbeta analysis, collaborator samples were shipped as frozen whole blood, as isolated PBMCs, or as DNA extracted from either sample type. A remark on this clone: No cognate antigen has been identified for it. Per-nucleotide qualities are absent, and no much larger clonotype sits a single base away.

TCRbeta CDR3 regions were amplified from genomic DNA using the immunoSEQ Assay, a bias-controlled multiplex PCR. As for the authors' bioinformatics: Within the assay, amplification of reference gene primers was used to estimate how many nucleated cells each sample contained. Sequence reads were collapsed and filtered to measure the absolute abundance of every unique TCRbeta CDR3 rearrangement. For each sample, productive Simpson clonality was calculated as the square root of Simpson's diversity index over productive rearrangements. TCRdb took over this immuneACCESS table, retaining in-frame rearrangements with V and J assigned. Such tables are incomplete; in checked studies, under half of the missing clones stem from an unresolved V gene, and the remainder is unexplained. The DNA was the basis for D and trimming; V, J and clone size are from that table. A total of approximately 80,000 clones appear in this sample, around 90% of them only once. The ten most abundant clones make up around 0.96% of the sample.

The receptor chain draws on TRBV19 and TRBJ1-2; the D gene identity is not certain. This receptor was obtained from a woman aged 50 to 60 in a cohort sampled during active COVID-19. The sequenced sample consisted of peripheral blood. The base sequence is TGTGCCAGTACCTCCTTCGCGGGCTACACCTTC. Its amino acids are CASTSFAGYTF.